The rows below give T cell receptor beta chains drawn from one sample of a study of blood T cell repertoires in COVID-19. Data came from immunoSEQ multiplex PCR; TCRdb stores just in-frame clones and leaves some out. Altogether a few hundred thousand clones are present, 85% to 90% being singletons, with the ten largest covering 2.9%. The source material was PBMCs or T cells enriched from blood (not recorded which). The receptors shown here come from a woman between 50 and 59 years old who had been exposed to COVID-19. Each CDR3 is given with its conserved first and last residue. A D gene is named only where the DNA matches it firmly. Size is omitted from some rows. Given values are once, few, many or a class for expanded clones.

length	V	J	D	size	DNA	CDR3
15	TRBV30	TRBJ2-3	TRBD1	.	TGTGCCTGGAGTGTCGGACAGGGAGTAACAGATACGCAGTATTTT	CAWSVGQGVTDTQYF
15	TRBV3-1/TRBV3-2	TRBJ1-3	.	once	TGTGCCAGCAGCCGTGGGGACAACCCTGGAAACACCATATATTTT	CASSRGDNPGNTIYF
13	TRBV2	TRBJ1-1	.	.	TGTGCCAGCACAACAGGCATGAACACTGAAGCTTTCTTT	CASTTGMNTEAFF
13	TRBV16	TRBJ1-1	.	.	TGTGCCAGCAGCCCAAGTCGGTCCACTGAAGCTTTCTTT	CASSPSRSTEAFF
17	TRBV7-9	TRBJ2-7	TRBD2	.	TGTGCCAGCAGCTTGGGGACTAGCGGGGGTATTAAGGACGAGCAGTACTTC	CASSLGTSGGIKDEQYF
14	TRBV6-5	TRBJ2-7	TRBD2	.	TGTGCCAGCAGGCTACTAGCGGATCAATACGAGCAGTACTTC	CASRLLADQYEQYF
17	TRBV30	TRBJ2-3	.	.	TGTGCCTGGAGCTACGTCGGGGGGCTCGTCCTTGCAGATACGCAGTATTTT	CAWSYVGGLVLADTQYF
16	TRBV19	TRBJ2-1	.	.	TGTGCCAGTAGTCCGCACACAGGCCCTACCTACAATGAGCAGTTCTTC	CASSPHTGPTYNEQFF
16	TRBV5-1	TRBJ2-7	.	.	TGCGCCAGCAGCCCGGAAAGTACGGGGGGCTTCTACGAGCAGTACTTC	CASSPESTGGFYEQYF
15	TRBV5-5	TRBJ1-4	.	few	TGTGCCAGCAGCTCCCGACAGGTCCGAGGTGAAAAACTGTTTTTT	CASSSRQVRGEKLFF
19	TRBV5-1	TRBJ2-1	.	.	TGCGCCAGCAGCCCGCATGAGGGTTCTGACGCCACGTCCTACAATGAGCAGTTCTTC	CASSPHEGSDATSYNEQFF
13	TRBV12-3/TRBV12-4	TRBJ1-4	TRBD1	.	TGTGCCAGCAGTCGTACCACAGGGGGCGAGCTGTTTTTT	CASSRTTGGELFF
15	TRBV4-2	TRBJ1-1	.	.	TGTGCCAGCAGCCAAGATCCGACGGGTGGATTTGAAGCTTTCTTT	CASSQDPTGGFEAFF
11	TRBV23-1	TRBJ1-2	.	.	TGCGCCAGCAGTTACAGGAATGGCTACACCTTC	CASSYRNGYTF
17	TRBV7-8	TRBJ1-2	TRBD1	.	TGTGCCAGCAGCACCCGGACAGGGGGCGCGGGGAACTATGGCTACACCTTC	CASSTRTGGAGNYGYTF
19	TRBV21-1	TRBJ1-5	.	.	TGTGCCAGCAGCCTCAGGGACAGGGGAAGTGGGGATAGCAATCAGCCCCAGCATTTT	CASSLRDRGSGDSNQPQHF
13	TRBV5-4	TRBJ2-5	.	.	TGTGCCAGCAGCTTGGAACTGTCGGAGACCCAGTACTTC	CASSLELSETQYF
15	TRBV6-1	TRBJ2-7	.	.	TGTGCCAGCAGTGAGGGCTCGCCGTTAGCCTACGAGCAGTACTTC	CASSEGSPLAYEQYF
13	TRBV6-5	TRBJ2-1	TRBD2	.	TGTGCCAGCAGTCTCAGGACTAGCGATGAGCAGTTCTTC	CASSLRTSDEQFF
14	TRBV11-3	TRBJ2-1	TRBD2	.	TGTGCCAGCAGCCAACGGACTAGCGGGGCTGAGCAGTTCTTC	CASSQRTSGAEQFF
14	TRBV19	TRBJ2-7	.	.	TGTGCCAGTAGTGGCCGAAACAGATCCTACGAGCAGTACTTC	CASSGRNRSYEQYF
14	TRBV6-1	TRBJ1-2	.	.	TGTGCCAGCAGTGAAAGCGGAGGGTTCTATGGCTACACCTTC	CASSESGGFYGYTF
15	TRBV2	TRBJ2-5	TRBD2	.	TGTGCCAGCAGTGAAGCGGGTAGCGGGGTAGAGACCCAGTACTTC	CASSEAGSGVETQYF
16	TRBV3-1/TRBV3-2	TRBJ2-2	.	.	TGTGCCAGCAGCCAAGAATGGCTCGCGGGCACCGGGGAGCTGTTTTTT	CASSQEWLAGTGELFF
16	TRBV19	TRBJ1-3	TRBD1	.	TGTGCCAGTAGTCGAGCAGGGGGAATCCCTGGAAACACCATATATTTT	CASSRAGGIPGNTIYF
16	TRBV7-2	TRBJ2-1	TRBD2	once	TGTGCCAGCAGCGCCCGACGGACTAGCTCCTACAATGAGCAGTTCTTC	CASSARRTSSYNEQFF
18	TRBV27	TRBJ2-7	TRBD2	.	TGTGCCAGCAGTTTATCATCCTTTTTAGCGGGGGGGGAACGGGAGCAGTACTTC	CASSLSSFLAGGEREQYF